Sequencing of this T cell receptor beta chain was carried out in a study of blood T cell repertoires in COVID-19. As for the study in general: The United States, Italy and Spain provided the acute and convalescent COVID-19 samples. T cells, B-cell-depleted T cells, or PBMCs supplied cDNA or gDNA.

Germline values: CDR1 DFQATT, CDR2 SNEGSKA (reference sequence). J lost 5 bases, V lost 3 bases, and 9 bases had no gene match. This CDR3 region has 15 residues. As originally analysed: Amplification with reference gene primers provided the estimates of nucleated cell counts. This table comes from immunoSEQ multiplex PCR, and its TCRdb copy is limited to in-frame clones, with some not included. The V and J calls and clone size were taken over from that table, and D and trimming were inferred from the DNA. The table includes fewer than 70,000 clones, approximately 86% detected once. The receptor was isolated from a woman in her fifties or sixties with acute or convalescent COVID-19. Source material: peripheral blood. The rearrangement uses TRBV20-1 and TRBJ2-2; TRBD2 agrees at 7 bases. Here the CDR3 reads CSASRGEDHTGELFF. CDR3 nucleotides: TGCAGTGCTAGTCGGGGGGAGGATCATACCGGGGAGCTGTTTTTT.